This is a list of T cell receptor beta chains from one sample in a study of T cells after yellow fever vaccination. TCRdb processed the 5' RACE reads anew with MiXCR; each CDR3 protein has one entry. This table holds 250,000 to 300,000 distinct CDR3 sequences, approximately 12% found once. The sequences come from CD4+ T cells sorted from PBMCs, collected 45 days after the yellow fever booster vaccination. The receptors here all came from a young man who received the YFV17D yellow fever vaccine. Both conserved end residues are part of each CDR3. D genes are given only for firm matches. Only some rows state a clone size, as once, few, many or a class for expanded clones.

clone_size j_call v_call d_call cdr3_nt cdr3_aa
few TRBJ2-3 TRBV7-2 TRBD2 TGTGCCAGCAGCCAGGGGCTAGCGGGAGGCACAGATACGCAGTATTTT CASSQGLAGGTDTQYF
- TRBJ1-1 TRBV7-9 TRBD1 TGTGCCAGCAGCGTTACGGGGGACAGGGTGAAGGCTTTCTTT CASSVTGDRVKAFF
few TRBJ2-1 TRBV20-1 TRBD2 TGCAGTGCTGGAGGGCCGGGGAGGGGCAATGAGCAGTTCTTC CSAGGPGRGNEQFF
- TRBJ1-5 TRBV14 - TGTGCCAGCAGCGTGGAGGAGAATCAGCCCCAGCATTTT CASSVEENQPQHF
- TRBJ2-1 TRBV4-3 TRBD2 TGCGCCAGCAGCCAAGCCTGGACTAGCGGGAGTAATAATGAGCAGTTCTTC CASSQAWTSGSNNEQFF
few TRBJ2-3 TRBV29-1 - TGCAGCGCCGGGGCCGTCACAGATACGCAGTATTTT CSAGAVTDTQYF
- TRBJ2-5 TRBV7-9 TRBD1 TGTGCCAGCAGGTCGACAGGGGGTCGGGAGACCCAGTACTTC CASRSTGGRETQYF
few TRBJ1-1 TRBV20-1 TRBD1 TGCAGTGCTAGAGGGATAGGACGAGGGGGCTCTGAAGCTTTCTTT CSARGIGRGGSEAFF
few TRBJ2-1 TRBV6-1 TRBD2 TGTGCCAGCAGCCTGTTGGGAGGGCGCAGTGAGCAGTTCTTC CASSLLGGRSEQFF
few TRBJ2-7 TRBV5-1 - TGCGCCAGCAGCTTACTAGACTCCAATTACGAGCAGTACTTC CASSLLDSNYEQYF
- TRBJ2-7 TRBV10-3 TRBD1 TGTGCCATCAGTGGGACAGGGGACCCCTACGAGCAGTACTTC CAISGTGDPYEQYF
- TRBJ2-4 TRBV12-3/TRBV12-4 - TGTGCCAGCAGTTTGGAGGGTGTGAACATTCAGTACTTC CASSLEGVNIQYF
- TRBJ2-7 TRBV6-5 - TGTGCCAGCGGTGAGGACTCCTACGAGCAGTACTTC CASGEDSYEQYF
few TRBJ2-7 TRBV20-1 TRBD2 TGCAGTGCAAAGGCTCCCACTAGCGGGAGAACCTACGAGCAGTACTTC CSAKAPTSGRTYEQYF
- TRBJ1-6 TRBV20-1 - TGCAGTGCTAGACTGCCCAATTCACCCCTCCACTTT CSARLPNSPLHF
- TRBJ2-1 TRBV7-2 - TGTGCCAGCAGCTTAGAGGAGGGTGGTAAATTCTTC CASSLEEGGKFF
- TRBJ2-7 TRBV6-1 - TGTGCCAGCGGAGGACAATTAATGCCGCAGTACTTC CASGGQLMPQYF
few TRBJ2-3 TRBV29-1 TRBD2 TGCAGCGGAGTTAGCGGGGGCACAGATACGCAGTATTTT CSGVSGGTDTQYF
few TRBJ1-1 TRBV24-1 - TGTGCCACCAGTGATCCGGGACGGAACACTGAAGCTTTCTTT CATSDPGRNTEAFF
- TRBJ2-1 TRBV5-5 - TGTGCCAGCAGCTTGGCACTAGAGCGCAATGAGCAGTTCTTC CASSLALERNEQFF
many TRBJ2-1 TRBV6-2/TRBV6-3 TRBD2 TGTGCCAGCAGCAAAGCCGGGACTAAGGACTACAATGAGCAGTTCTTC CASSKAGTKDYNEQFF
few TRBJ1-5 TRBV6-1 TRBD1 TGTGCCAGCAGAGACAGGGTAGATCAGCCCCAGCATTTT CASRDRVDQPQHF
few TRBJ2-1 TRBV18 - TGTGCCAGCTCACTCCTTGGCGCGGGAACGTACAATGAGCAGTTCTTC CASSLLGAGTYNEQFF
few TRBJ2-5 TRBV6-1 - TGTGCCAGCAGTGATAACCACCCAGAGACCCAGTACTTC CASSDNHPETQYF
- TRBJ2-4 TRBV25-1 - TGTGCCAGCAGTGATACCAGGATCGACAAAAACATTCAGTACTTC CASSDTRIDKNIQYF
- TRBJ2-5 TRBV5-1 - TGCGCCAGCAGCCCGCGCACAGAGCAAGAGACCCAGTACTTC CASSPRTEQETQYF
few TRBJ2-5 TRBV20-1 TRBD2 TGCAGTGCTACGGCTAGCGGGAGGTATGGGAATGCAGAGACCCAGTACTTC CSATASGRYGNAETQYF
many TRBJ2-7 TRBV7-6 TRBD2 TGTGCCAGCAGCTTAAACACCCCGGGACTAGCGGGAGTCGAGCAGTACTTC CASSLNTPGLAGVEQYF